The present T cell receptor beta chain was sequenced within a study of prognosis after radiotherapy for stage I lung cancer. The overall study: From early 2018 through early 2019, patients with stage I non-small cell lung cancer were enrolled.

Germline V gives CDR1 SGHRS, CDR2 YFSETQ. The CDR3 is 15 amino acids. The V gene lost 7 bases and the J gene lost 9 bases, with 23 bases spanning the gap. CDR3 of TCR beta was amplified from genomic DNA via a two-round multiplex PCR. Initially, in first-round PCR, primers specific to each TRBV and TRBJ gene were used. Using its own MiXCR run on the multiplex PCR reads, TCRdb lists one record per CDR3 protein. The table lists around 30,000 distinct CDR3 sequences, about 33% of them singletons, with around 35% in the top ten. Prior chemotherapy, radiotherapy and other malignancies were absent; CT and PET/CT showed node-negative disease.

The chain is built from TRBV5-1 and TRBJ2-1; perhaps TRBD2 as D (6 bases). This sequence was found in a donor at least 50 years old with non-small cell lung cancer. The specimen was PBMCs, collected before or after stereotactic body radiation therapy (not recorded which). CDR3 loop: CASRLSGAPSPEQFF. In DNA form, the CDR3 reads TGCGCCAGCCGCCTGTCGGGAGCGCCCAGCCCTGAGCAGTTCTTC.